The 11 T cell receptor beta chains below come from one sample, sequenced in a study of blood T cell repertoires in COVID-19. Some clones are missing from TCRdb's copy, which holds only in-frame ones; the method was immunoSEQ multiplex PCR. Of about 200,000 clones in the sample, around four fifths were seen once. The sequenced sample consisted of peripheral blood. The origin of the receptors is a woman between 50 and 59 years old with active or convalescent COVID-19.

V gene TRBV18 combines with J gene TRBJ1-1; D not certain. The CDR3 runs to 15 residues. Germline CDR1 reads KGHSH; CDR2 reads LQKENI. V lost 2 bases and J lost 3, with 13 bases in between. CDR3 amino acids: CASSPFKETYTEAFF. CDR3 in DNA: TGTGCCAGCTCACCATTCAAGGAGACTTACACTGAAGCTTTCTTT. The whole variable domain, remainder taken from reference TRBV18 and TRBJ1-1, is NAGVMQNPRHLVRRRGQEARLRCSPMKGHSHVYWYRQLPEEGLKFMVYLQKENIIDESGMPKERFSAEFPKEGPSILRIQQVVRGDSAAYFCASSPFKETYTEAFFGQGTRLTVV.

The J gene is TRBJ2-7, the V gene TRBV7-2; 11 bases fit TRBD2. The V segment lost 5 bases and the J segment 4 bases; nucleotides outside the gene matches: 1. This CDR3 is built from 13 residues. The germline V gene encodes CDR1 SGHTA and CDR2 FQGNSA. Written as DNA, the CDR3 is TGTGCCAGCAGCGCTAGCGGGGGGTACGAGCAGTACGTC. This encodes CASSASGGYEQYV.

The chain employs TRBV2 and TRBJ1-2; D ambiguous. Germline V gene data show CDR1 as SNHLY and CDR2 as FYNNEI. Trimming removed 3 bases from V and 0 bases from J, with 5 bases in between. This CDR3 contains 13 residues. As DNA, the CDR3 is TGTGCCAGCAGTGACGCAGCTAACTATGGCTACACCTTC. The encoded protein is CASSDAANYGYTF.

This clone has just one count. V gene TRBV28 combines with J gene TRBJ2-3; TRBD1 aligns across 7 bases. Per the germline V gene, CDR1 is MDHEN and CDR2 is SYDVKM. V shed 6 bases, J shed 3 bases, and the junction held 9 bases outside the gene matches. The CDR3 runs to 15 residues. DNA of the CDR3: TGTGCCAGCAGGCCCCGGGACAGACCTACAGATACGCAGTATTTT. It codes for CASRPRDRPTDTQYF.

This clone was detected only once. The chain uses TRBV28 and TRBJ1-1; no reliable D call. The CDR3 is made up of 13 amino acids. The V end was cut by 6 bases, the J end by 5 bases, with 13 bases between. From germline, CDR1 is MDHEN and CDR2 SYDVKM. The CDR3 DNA reads as TGTGCCAGCAGCTGGCGGGGAAGTACTGAAGCTTTCTTT. As protein: CASSWRGSTEAFF.

The V and J genes are TRBV6-4 and TRBJ2-3; 7 bases are shared with TRBD1. Trimming cost V 0 bases and J 4 bases; bases outside gene matches: 7. The length of the CDR3 is 16 residues. Per germline, CDR1 MRHNA and CDR2 SNTAGT. The DNA for the CDR3 is TGTGCCAGCAGTGACTCGCCAGGGGGTGGGGCAGATACGCAGTATTTT. Residues: CASSDSPGGGADTQYF.

The chain links TRBV6-5 to TRBJ2-7, with 7 bases aligning to TRBD1. J was trimmed by 2 bases and V by 6 bases; bases with no gene match: 4. The CDR3 has 13 residues. Germline lookup yields CDR1 MNHEY and CDR2 SVGAGI. The CDR3 DNA sequence: TGTGCCAGCAGAAGACAGGGCCCCTACGAGCAGTACTTC. It specifies CASRRQGPYEQYF.

The chain has TRBV15 and TRBJ2-3; 8 bases match TRBD2. This CDR3 has 14 amino acids. Losses at the gene ends were 8 bases for V and 5 bases for J; bases not matched to a gene: 9. The germline V gene encodes CDR1 LNHNV and CDR2 YYDKDF (reference sequence). The CDR3, as DNA: TGTGCCACCGCATTACAGCGGGGGATAGATACGCAGTATTTT. It yields the protein CATALQRGIDTQYF.

This sequence joins TRBV13 and TRBJ2-3; TRBD2 matches at 13 bases. This CDR3 is built from 20 residues. Germline V gene lookup returns CDR1 PRHDT and CDR2 FYEKMQ (reference sequence). V was pared by 5 bases and J by 1 base, with 15 bases of the junction left unmatched. Here the CDR3 reads CASSPGTSGIPDGGTDTQYF. The CDR3 nucleotides are TGTGCCAGCAGCCCCGGGACTAGCGGGATCCCGGATGGAGGCACAGATACGCAGTATTTT.

V and J are TRBV28 and TRBJ1-5, with D possibly being TRBD1 (6 bases). There are 14 residues in the CDR3. The germline V gene has CDR1 MDHEN and CDR2 SYDVKM. V lost 7 bases, J lost 6 bases, and 16 bases lay in between. The CDR3: CASTGEQGIQPQHF. For the CDR3, the DNA is TGTGCCAGCACTGGAGAACAGGGAATTCAGCCCCAGCATTTT.

This clone occurred a few times. The V gene is TRBV6-6, the J gene TRBJ1-3; 7 bases are shared with TRBD1. This CDR3 is 16 amino acids long. Germline CDR1 is MNHNY and CDR2 is SVGAGI (reference sequence). V gave up 5 bases and J gave up 0 bases; unmatched junction bases: 7. CDR3 DNA sequence: TGTGCCAGCAGTAGTAGGACAGGCCTCTCTGGAAACACCATATATTTT. Its translation is CASSSRTGLSGNTIYF.